Following are 17 T cell receptor beta chains from one sample sequenced in a study of T cell clusters in autoimmune cytopenias. TRB amplification used around 0.25 ug of peripheral blood genomic DNA. Multiplex touch-down PCR amplified TRB using TRB-A and TRB-B pools in one tube. TCRdb reprocessed the multiplex PCR reads, with one entry per CDR3 protein and no DNA. This repertoire includes 5,400 or so distinct CDR3 sequences. This same sample was also part of a study on T cell repertoires in aging, cancer and after chemotherapy.

Sequencing was done on a sample of peripheral blood. Source of these receptors: a human donor in good health.

This chain uses TRBV27 with TRBJ2-1; TCRdb lists TRBD2, though no DNA is available to test this call. The V gene's germline CDR1 is MNHEY and CDR2 SMNVEV (reference sequence). This CDR3 contains 15 residues. CDR3 residues: CASSDSTSESNEQFF.

This chain links TRBV12-3 or TRBV12-4 with TRBJ2-2; there is no DNA to check the TCRdb D call of TRBD1. CDR3 length: 13 residues. This chain's CDR3 is CASSSRESGELFF.

Judged by frequency, this clonotype is medium-sized. J is TRBJ1-5 and V is TRBV19; no DNA is available, so the TRBD1 call from TCRdb remains unchecked. The CDR3 is 13 residues long. CDR1 is LNHDA, CDR2 SQIVND, per germline (reference sequence). CDR3 sequence reads: CASSAGIASPQHF.

In terms of frequency, this clonotype is medium-sized. The rearrangement uses TRBV18 and TRBJ2-2; lacking DNA, the TRBD1 call made by TCRdb goes unchecked. The CDR3 runs to 15 residues. Germline CDR1 KGHSH, CDR2 LQKENI. The CDR3 sequence: CASSPVGTGTGELFF.

By frequency, this clonotype registers medium-sized. The J gene is TRBJ2-2, the V gene TRBV30. Germline CDR1 is GTSNPN and CDR2 is SVGIG (reference sequence). The CDR3 contains 14 residues. This chain's CDR3 is CAWSVGRNTGELFF.

The rearrangement joins TRBV5-1 to TRBJ2-3; TCRdb designates TRBD2, a call that cannot be tested without DNA. The CDR3 has 15 amino acids. Looked up from germline, CDR1 is SGHRS and CDR2 is YFSETQ. The CDR3 is CASSSGVPGTDTQYF.

This clonotype registers medium-sized by frequency. The gene calls are TRBV6-6 and TRBJ2-5; the D call of TRBD1 rests on TCRdb alone, since no DNA is present to check it. The germline CDR1 and CDR2 sequences are MNHNY and SVGAGI (reference sequence). The CDR3 runs to 16 residues. CDR3 residues: CASITGQATPKETQYF.

Measured by frequency, this clonotype is medium-sized (0.01 to 0.1%). This CDR3 reads CASSPGQGATQYF. The chain recombines TRBV12-3 or TRBV12-4 with TRBJ2-5; as DNA is missing, the TRBD1 call by TCRdb cannot be tested. This CDR3 comprises 13 residues.

This clonotype is labeled large based on frequency. The CDR3 sequence is CSVRQGSPDTQYF. The V and J genes are TRBV29-1 and TRBJ2-3; the TCRdb D gene call, TRBD1, has no DNA to confirm it. The germline V gene encodes CDR1 SQVTM and CDR2 ANQGSEA. This CDR3 comprises 13 residues.

The V gene is TRBV20-1, the J gene TRBJ2-5; TCRdb proposes TRBD1, but this gene call is untestable without DNA. CDR1 and CDR2 (germline): DFQATT, SNEGSKA (reference sequence). CDR3 length: 13 residues. Here the CDR3 reads CSAAGTGSETQYF.

This clonotype is identified as medium-sized from frequency. The V call is TRBV6-4, the J call TRBJ2-6. The CDR3 totals 14 residues. Germline loops: CDR1 MRHNA, CDR2 SNTAGT. The CDR3 protein is CASSDGSGANVLTF.

In terms of frequency, this clonotype is medium-sized. This rearrangement joins TRBV19 to TRBJ2-3; TCRdb reports TRBD2, a call that lacks DNA to check it against. The CDR3 is 16 amino acids. Germline V lookup: CDR1 LNHDA, CDR2 SQIVND (reference sequence). The CDR3 here is CASSVYSGGSTDTQYF.

This clonotype counts as medium-sized by frequency. This chain's CDR3 is CASSPGQGVTDTQYF. The rearrangement joins TRBV5-4 to TRBJ2-3; no DNA is available, so the TRBD1 call from TCRdb remains unchecked. There are 15 residues in the CDR3. Germline CDR1 SGHNT, CDR2 YYREEE (reference sequence). Full variable domain (remainder filled in from reference TRBV5-4 and TRBJ2-3): ETGVTQSPTHLIKTRGQQVTLRCSSQSGHNTVSWYQQALGQGPQFIFQYYREEENGRGNFPPRFSGLQFPNYSSELNVNALELDDSALYLCASSPGQGVTDTQYFGPGTRLTVL.

V gene TRBV6-2 or TRBV6-3 combines with J gene TRBJ2-7; as DNA is missing, the TRBD1 call by TCRdb cannot be tested. This CDR3 has 13 residues. Per the germline V gene, CDR1 is MNHEY and CDR2 is SVGEGT. The CDR3 loop is CASSRFDRYEQYF.

The CDR3 reads CASRGLVSDTQYF. The chain recombines TRBV7-2 with TRBJ2-3; absent DNA, TCRdb's TRBD2 call cannot be checked. In germline, CDR1 is SGHTA, CDR2 FQGNSA. CDR3 length: 13 amino acids. Supplemented by reference TRBV7-2 and TRBJ2-3, the full variable domain reads GAGVSQSPSNKVTEKGKDVELRCDPISGHTALYWYRQSLGQGLEFLIYFQGNSAPDKSGLPSDRFSAERTGGSVSTLTIQRTQQEDSAVYLCASRGLVSDTQYFGPGTRLTVL.

Considering frequency, this clonotype is medium-sized. J is TRBJ2-1 and V is TRBV29-1; the D call of TRBD1 rests on TCRdb alone, since no DNA is present to check it. The germline gives CDR1 SQVTM, CDR2 ANQGSEA. This CDR3 comprises 15 residues. This CDR3 reads CSVEETGSFSDEQFF.

By frequency, this clonotype registers medium-sized. This chain joins TRBV19 and TRBJ1-6; TCRdb's assignment of TRBD1 cannot be checked, as there is no DNA. Germline-derived CDR1 and CDR2 are LNHDA and SQIVND (reference sequence). The CDR3 sequence is 15 residues long. CDR3 amino acids: CASSILTGGSSPLHF.